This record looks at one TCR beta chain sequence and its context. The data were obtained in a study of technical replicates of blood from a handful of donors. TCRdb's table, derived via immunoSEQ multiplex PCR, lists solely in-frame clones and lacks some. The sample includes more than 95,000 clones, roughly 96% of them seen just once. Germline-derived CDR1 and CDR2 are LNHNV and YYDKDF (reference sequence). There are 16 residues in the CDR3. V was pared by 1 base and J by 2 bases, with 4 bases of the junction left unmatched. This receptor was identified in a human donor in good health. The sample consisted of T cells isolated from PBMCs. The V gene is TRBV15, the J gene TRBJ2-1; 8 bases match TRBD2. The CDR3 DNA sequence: TGTGCCACCAGCAGAGTAGGTAGCGGGGCCTACAATGAGCAGTTCTTC. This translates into CATSRVGSGAYNEQFF.